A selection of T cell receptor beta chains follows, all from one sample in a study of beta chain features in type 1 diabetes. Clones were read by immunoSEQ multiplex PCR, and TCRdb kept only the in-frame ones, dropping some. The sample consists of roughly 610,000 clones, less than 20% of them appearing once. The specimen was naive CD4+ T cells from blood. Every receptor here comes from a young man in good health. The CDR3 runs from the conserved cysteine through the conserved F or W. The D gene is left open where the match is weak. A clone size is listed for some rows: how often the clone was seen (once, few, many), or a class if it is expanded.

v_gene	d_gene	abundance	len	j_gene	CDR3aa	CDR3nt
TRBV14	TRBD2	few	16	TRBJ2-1	CASSQASGRGYNEQFF	TGTGCCAGCAGCCAAGCTAGCGGGAGGGGTTACAATGAGCAGTTCTTC
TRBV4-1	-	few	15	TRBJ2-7	CASSQVLVDTYEQYF	TGCGCCAGCAGCCAAGTTTTGGTTGACACCTACGAGCAGTACTTC
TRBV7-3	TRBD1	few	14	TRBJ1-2	CASSSWGQSHGYTF	TGTGCCAGCAGCTCGTGGGGACAGTCTCATGGCTACACCTTC
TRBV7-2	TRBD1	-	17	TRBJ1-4	CASSQGTGGTVNEKLFF	TGTGCCAGCAGTCAGGGGACAGGGGGTACCGTGAATGAAAAACTGTTTTTT
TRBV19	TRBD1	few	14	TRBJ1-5	CASTSTGGNQPQHF	TGTGCCAGTACCTCGACAGGGGGCAATCAGCCCCAGCATTTT
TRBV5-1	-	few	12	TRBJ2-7	CASSLRGYEQYF	TGCGCCAGCAGCTTGAGGGGGTACGAGCAGTACTTC
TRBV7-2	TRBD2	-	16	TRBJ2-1	CASSPTIAGPYNEQFF	TGTGCCAGCAGCCCAACCATAGCGGGACCATACAATGAGCAGTTCTTC
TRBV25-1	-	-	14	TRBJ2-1	CASSDSLVLNEQFF	TGTGCCAGCAGTGATTCGCTAGTCCTCAATGAGCAGTTCTTC
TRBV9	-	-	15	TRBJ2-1	CASSAAGSSYNEQFF	TGTGCCAGCAGCGCCGCAGGGAGCTCCTACAATGAGCAGTTCTTC
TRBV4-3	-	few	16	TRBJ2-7	CASSRRDGGHSYEQYF	TGCGCCAGCAGCCGCCGGGACGGCGGACACTCCTACGAGCAGTACTTC
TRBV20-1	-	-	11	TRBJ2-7	CSAPQAYEQYF	TGCAGTGCTCCCCAGGCCTACGAGCAGTACTTC
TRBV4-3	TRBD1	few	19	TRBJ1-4	CASSQDMGQGASTNEKLFF	TGCGCCAGCAGCCAAGATATGGGACAGGGGGCATCAACTAATGAAAAACTGTTTTTT
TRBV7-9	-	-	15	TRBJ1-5	CASSLTTGRGQPQHF	TGTGCCAGCAGCTTGACAACGGGACGGGGTCAGCCCCAGCATTTT
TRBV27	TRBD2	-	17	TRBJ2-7	CASSLSAIAGGRYEQYF	TGTGCCAGCAGTTTATCGGCGATAGCGGGAGGGAGGTACGAGCAGTACTTC
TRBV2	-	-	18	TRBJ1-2	CASSGFWRAGRLNYGYTF	TGTGCCAGCAGTGGTTTTTGGCGAGCAGGGAGGTTGAACTATGGCTACACCTTC
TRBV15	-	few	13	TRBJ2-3	CATSRDRGDTQYF	TGTGCCACCAGCAGAGATCGAGGGGATACGCAGTATTTT
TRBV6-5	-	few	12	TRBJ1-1	CASREGYTEAFF	TGTGCCAGCAGGGAGGGGTACACTGAAGCTTTCTTT
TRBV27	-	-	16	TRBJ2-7	CASSLSRERRTYEQYF	TGTGCCAGCAGTCTCTCGAGAGAGAGACGGACCTACGAGCAGTACTTC
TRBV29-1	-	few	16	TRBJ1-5	CSVPGVRAQDNQPQHF	TGCAGCGTCCCGGGCGTCAGGGCTCAGGACAATCAGCCCCAGCATTTT
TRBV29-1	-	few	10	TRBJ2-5	CSVYRETQYF	TGCAGCGTGTATCGAGAGACCCAGTACTTC
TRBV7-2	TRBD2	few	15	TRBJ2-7	CASSRISGRAFEQYF	TGTGCCAGCAGCCGAATTAGCGGGAGGGCCTTCGAGCAGTACTTC
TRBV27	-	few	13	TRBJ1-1	CASSPGLGTEAFF	TGTGCCAGCAGCCCAGGGTTGGGCACTGAAGCTTTCTTT
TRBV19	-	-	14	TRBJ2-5	CASSMFQGGETQYF	TGTGCCAGTAGTATGTTCCAGGGTGGAGAGACCCAGTACTTC
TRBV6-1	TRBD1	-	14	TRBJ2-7	CASSETGTAYEQYF	TGTGCCAGCAGTGAAACCGGGACAGCATACGAGCAGTACTTC
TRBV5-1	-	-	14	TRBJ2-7	CASSLVRGSYEQYF	TGCGCCAGCAGCTTGGTACGGGGCTCCTACGAGCAGTACTTC
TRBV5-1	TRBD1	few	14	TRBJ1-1	CASSSGQPNTEAFF	TGCGCCAGCAGCTCGGGACAGCCGAACACTGAAGCTTTCTTT
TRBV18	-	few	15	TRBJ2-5	CASSPPTGFQETQYF	TGTGCCAGCTCACCACCCACAGGGTTCCAAGAGACCCAGTACTTC
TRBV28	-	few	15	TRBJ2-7	CASTPGSALSYEQYF	TGTGCCAGCACCCCCGGGTCCGCCCTGTCCTACGAGCAGTACTTC
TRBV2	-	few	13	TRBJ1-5	CASSVEGDQPQHF	TGTGCCAGCAGTGTCGAGGGAGATCAGCCCCAGCATTTT
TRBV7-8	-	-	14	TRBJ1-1	CASSLGGRNTEAFF	TGTGCCAGCAGCTTAGGAGGCAGGAACACTGAAGCTTTCTTT
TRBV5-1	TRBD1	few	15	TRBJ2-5	CASSLGDRERETQYF	TGCGCCAGCAGCTTGGGGGACAGGGAAAGAGAGACCCAGTACTTC
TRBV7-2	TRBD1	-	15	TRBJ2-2	CASSRQGPNTGELFF	TGTGCCAGCAGTCGACAGGGGCCGAACACCGGGGAGCTGTTTTTT
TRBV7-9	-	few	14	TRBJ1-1	CASTLAGGATEAFF	TGTGCCAGCACGCTGGCCGGGGGGGCCACTGAAGCTTTCTTT
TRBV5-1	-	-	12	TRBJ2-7	CASSPGANEQYF	TGCGCCAGCAGCCCCGGGGCCAACGAGCAGTACTTC
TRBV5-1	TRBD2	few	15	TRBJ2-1	CASSFLSGDYNEQFF	TGCGCCAGCAGCTTCTTAAGCGGGGATTACAATGAGCAGTTCTTC
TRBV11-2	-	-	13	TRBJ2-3	CASSLGLPDTQYF	TGTGCCAGCAGCTTAGGCCTCCCAGATACGCAGTATTTT
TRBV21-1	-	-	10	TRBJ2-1	CASNHNEQFF	TGTGCCAGCAACCACAATGAGCAGTTCTTC
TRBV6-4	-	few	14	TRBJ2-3	CASRRRVGTDTQYF	TGTGCCAGCAGACGACGGGTCGGAACAGATACGCAGTATTTT
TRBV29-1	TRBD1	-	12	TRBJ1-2	CSVGQGAVGYTF	TGCAGCGTGGGCCAGGGGGCAGTTGGCTACACCTTC
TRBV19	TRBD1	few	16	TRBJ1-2	CASSIAGTGILYGYTF	TGTGCCAGTAGTATAGCCGGGACAGGGATACTTTATGGCTACACCTTC
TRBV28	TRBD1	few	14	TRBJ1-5	CASSLHRGDQPQHF	TGTGCCAGCAGTTTACACAGGGGCGATCAGCCCCAGCATTTT
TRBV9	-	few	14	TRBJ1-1	CASSGGLSDTEAFF	TGTGCCAGCAGCGGGGGGCTCTCGGACACTGAAGCTTTCTTT
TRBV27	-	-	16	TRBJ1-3	CASSLVGGSSGNTIYF	TGTGCCAGCAGTTTAGTTGGCGGGAGCTCTGGAAACACCATATATTTT
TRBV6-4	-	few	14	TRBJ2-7	CASSYSASSYEQYF	TGTGCCAGCAGTTACAGCGCCAGCTCCTACGAGCAGTACTTC
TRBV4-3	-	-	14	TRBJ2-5	CASSQETSAGTQYF	TGCGCCAGCAGCCAAGAAACGTCCGCAGGGACCCAGTACTTC
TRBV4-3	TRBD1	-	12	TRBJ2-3	CASSQLQGARYF	TGCGCCAGCAGCCAGTTACAGGGGGCGCGTTATTTT
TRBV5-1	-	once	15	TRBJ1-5	CASSLGPGVNQPQHF	TGCGCCAGCAGCTTGGGGCCAGGGGTTAATCAGCCCCAGCATTTT
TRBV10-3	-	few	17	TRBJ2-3	CAISESSRGAGADTQYF	TGTGCCATCAGTGAGTCGTCAAGGGGGGCAGGGGCAGATACGCAGTATTTT
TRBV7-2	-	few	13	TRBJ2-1	CASSSNEGLWQFF	TGTGCCAGCAGCTCCAACGAGGGACTCTGGCAGTTCTTC
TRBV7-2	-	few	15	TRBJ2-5	CASSLGGRGQETQYF	TGTGCCAGCAGTCTTGGAGGCAGGGGCCAAGAGACCCAGTACTTC